These 22 T cell receptor beta chains came from one sample sequenced in a study of blood T cell repertoires in COVID-19. Assay: immunoSEQ multiplex PCR; the TCRdb copy retains only in-frame clones and omits some. The sample contains around 300,000 clones, around 89% of which appear only once. The source material was peripheral blood. The origin of the receptors is a woman aged 40 to 55 with acute or convalescent COVID-19.

The V call is TRBV24-1, the J call TRBJ2-2; 9 bases are shared with TRBD2. The CDR3 has 20 amino acids. V dropped 0 bases and J dropped 2; count of bases not matched to a gene: 12. Germline CDR1 is KGHDR and CDR2 is SFDVKD. CDR3 amino acids: CATSDLRFEVAGANTGELFF. The CDR3 region has the DNA TGTGCCACCAGTGATTTGCGGTTTGAGGTAGCGGGGGCAAACACCGGGGAGCTGTTTTTT.

The V and J genes are TRBV19 and TRBJ1-1; D not certain. CDR1 LNHDA and CDR2 SQIVND come from the germline V gene (reference sequence). The CDR3 has 13 amino acids. The germline V and J ends were trimmed by 5 bases and 0 bases, with 7 bases remaining between them. In DNA form, the CDR3 reads TGTGCCAGTAGTGTTCAGTTGAACACTGAAGCTTTCTTT. The encoded protein is CASSVQLNTEAFF.

A few counts support this clone. The chain links TRBV30 to TRBJ1-1, with 7 bases matching TRBD1. V gave up 7 bases and J gave up 5 bases; unmatched junction bases: 16. The CDR3 runs 15 residues. Germline V gives CDR1 GTSNPN, CDR2 SVGIG (reference sequence). CDR3 sequence: CALGLAGGYWTEAFF. CDR3 bases: TGTGCCTTGGGGTTGGCAGGGGGGTATTGGACTGAAGCTTTCTTT.

V gene TRBV9 combines with J gene TRBJ1-2; no clear D gene. The germline V gene encodes CDR1 SGDLS and CDR2 YYNGEE. V shed 4 bases and J shed 4 bases, with 8 bases lying between them. This CDR3 is 12 amino acids long. The CDR3 coding sequence is TGTGCCAGCAGCTTGAGATCCTATGGCTACACCTTC. As protein: CASSLRSYGYTF.

The gene calls are TRBV6-1 and TRBJ1-1, with a weak D call TRBD1 (6 bases). The CDR3 has 14 residues. The germline V gene has CDR1 MNHNS and CDR2 SASEGT. V was shortened by 3 bases and J by 2 bases, with 10 bases between the two germline ends. CDR3 amino acids: CASSDGTSNTEAFF. The CDR3, as DNA: TGTGCCAGCAGTGATGGGACATCCAACACTGAAGCTTTCTTT.

The J gene is TRBJ2-5, the V gene TRBV6-5; 9 nucleotides align to TRBD2. This CDR3 is 14 amino acids long. The germline CDR1 and CDR2 sequences are MNHEY and SVGAGI. Trimming cost V 8 bases and J 2 bases; bases outside gene matches: 6. This chain's CDR3 is CASQGSGGQETQYF. CDR3 in DNA: TGTGCCAGCCAGGGTAGCGGGGGACAAGAGACCCAGTACTTC.

The chain employs TRBV5-1 and TRBJ1-2; 8 positions agree with TRBD1. This CDR3 spans 14 amino acids. V lost 3 bases and J lost 3; bases outside the gene matches: 4. The V gene's germline CDR1 is SGHRS and CDR2 YFSETQ. CDR3: CASSSGGSDYGYTF. The CDR3 nucleotides read TGCGCCAGCAGCTCAGGGGGCTCGGACTATGGCTACACCTTC.

The table lists this clone with a count of one. The V call is TRBV5-4, the J call TRBJ1-1, with 8 positions matching TRBD1. The trim removed 7 bases at V and 2 bases at J, leaving 7 bases unmatched. This CDR3 has 14 amino acids. The germline V gene has CDR1 SGHNT and CDR2 YYREEE (reference sequence). CDR3 nucleotides: TGTGCCAGCGGGAGACAGGGGATAAACACTGAAGCTTTCTTT. This gives the protein CASGRQGINTEAFF.

The chain links TRBV5-1 to TRBJ2-7; TRBD2 agrees at 8 bases. This CDR3 region has 13 residues. Trimming at V came to 0 bases and at J to 6 bases, leaving 2 bases not matched to a gene. Germline V CDR1 and CDR2: SGHRS, YFSETQ. This CDR3 reads CASSLASGGEQYV. The CDR3 DNA is TGCGCCAGCAGCTTGGCCAGCGGGGGCGAGCAGTACGTC.

This chain connects TRBV19 to TRBJ1-2; no definite D call. In germline, CDR1 is LNHDA, CDR2 SQIVND (reference sequence). Trimming took off 6 bases at V and 0 bases at J, with 14 bases between the two ends. The CDR3 consists of 15 residues. The CDR3 is CASSPFSYTNYGYTF. As DNA, the CDR3 is TGTGCCAGTAGCCCCTTTTCCTATACTAACTATGGCTACACCTTC.

The gene calls are TRBV30 and TRBJ1-1; D remains unclear. The germline V gene has CDR1 GTSNPN and CDR2 SVGIG (reference sequence). The V gene lost 3 bases and the J gene lost 1 base, with 9 bases spanning the gap. The CDR3 contains 13 residues. CDR3 amino acids: CAWREQRNTEAFF. In nucleotides, the CDR3 is TGTGCCTGGAGGGAACAGAGGAACACTGAAGCTTTCTTT.

This chain links TRBV11-2 with TRBJ1-2, with TRBD1 as a possible D gene (6 bases). V dropped 6 bases and J dropped 4 bases, with 24 bases sitting between them. This CDR3 is 17 amino acids long. Germline loops: CDR1 SGHAT, CDR2 FQNNGV. For the CDR3, the DNA is TGTGCCAGCAGGGACCCGATGCAGGGGCGCCTTGGCTATGGCTACACCTTC. It specifies CASRDPMQGRLGYGYTF.

The count of this clone is one. The chain carries TRBV19 and TRBJ1-1; 11 bases map to TRBD1. Trimming at V came to 4 bases and at J to 5 bases, leaving 15 bases not matched to a gene. Germline values: CDR1 LNHDA, CDR2 SQIVND (reference sequence). The CDR3 has 18 residues. CDR3 loop: CASSKNGQGARRGTEAFF. The DNA for the CDR3 is TGTGCCAGTAGTAAGAACGGACAGGGGGCGCGCCGGGGGACTGAAGCTTTCTTT.

The CDR3 DNA reads TGTGCCAGCGGAAGGGGCGCCCAAGAGACCCAGTACTTC. Translation: CASGRGAQETQYF. The chain combines TRBV7-3 with TRBJ2-5; possibly TRBD1 for D (5 bases). Germline values: CDR1 SGHTA, CDR2 FQGTGA. The length of the CDR3 is 13 residues. Between the trimmed V and J ends, which lost 8 bases and 1 base, there was a span of 11 bases.

The V call is TRBV6-5, the J call TRBJ1-5, with D perhaps matching TRBD1 (5 bases). The CDR3 runs 14 residues. The germline V and J ends were trimmed by 6 bases and 6 bases, with 15 bases remaining between them. Germline values: CDR1 MNHEY, CDR2 SVGAGI. CDR3 amino acids: CASRSGPSGQPQHF. The CDR3 DNA sequence: TGTGCCAGCAGGTCAGGGCCCTCAGGTCAGCCCCAGCATTTT.

The chain uses TRBV6-5 and TRBJ2-7, with 7 bases lining up with TRBD1. This CDR3 has 14 amino acids. J gave up 0 bases and V 6 bases, and 5 bases lay outside the gene matches. CDR1 MNHEY and CDR2 SVGAGI come from the germline V gene. CDR3 nucleotides: TGTGCCAGCAGCTCGGACAGGAGCTCCTACGAGCAGTACGTC. Translation gives CASSSDRSSYEQYV.

The chain joins TRBV25-1 to TRBJ1-2; D uncertain. The CDR3 spans 14 residues. V was cut by 3 bases and J by 3 bases, with 11 bases left in between. Germline loops: CDR1 MGHDK, CDR2 SYGVNS. This CDR3 is CASSETISHYGYTF. In DNA, the CDR3 is TGTGCCAGCAGTGAGACAATTTCCCACTATGGCTACACCTTC.

Concerning this clone itself: The same CDR3 is also encoded by other DNA sequences in this sample. V gene TRBV2 combines with J gene TRBJ1-6; 9 nucleotides match TRBD1. The V gene's germline CDR1 is SNHLY and CDR2 FYNNEI. Germline trimming cut 4 bases from V and 10 bases from J; bases unmatched to any gene: 5. This CDR3 has 14 residues. The CDR3: CASSVGTGYSPLHF. CDR3 coding DNA: TGTGCCAGCAGTGTGGGGACAGGGTACTCACCCCTCCACTTT.

CDR3 sequence reads: CASSSTGLTNYGYTF. CDR3 bases: TGCGCCAGCAGCTCGACAGGACTCACTAACTATGGCTACACCTTC. The rearrangement uses TRBV4-1 and TRBJ1-2; D may be TRBD1 (6 bases). This CDR3 is built from 15 residues. Trimming took 5 bases from V and 0 from J, leaving 13 bases between them. Per germline, CDR1 MGHRA and CDR2 YSYEKL.

V is TRBV5-6 and J is TRBJ2-3; 12 bases match TRBD2. Per the germline V gene, CDR1 is SGHDT and CDR2 is YYEEEE. The CDR3 is 16 amino acids. Trimming cost V 5 bases and J 3 bases; bases outside gene matches: 7. CDR3 DNA: TGTGCCAGCAGTCCCCCTAGCGGGGGGGCGACAGATACGCAGTATTTT. Translating it yields CASSPPSGGATDTQYF.

The chain employs TRBV19 and TRBJ2-3; D not certain. CDR1 is LNHDA and CDR2 is SQIVND in the germline V gene (reference sequence). Trimming left V 7 bases short and J 6 bases short, with 17 bases between. This CDR3 has 14 residues. The CDR3 loop reads CASTPALGADTQYF. CDR3 DNA sequence: TGTGCCAGTACCCCTGCCCTCGGTGCGGATACGCAGTATTTT.

The CDR3 loop is CASSLAGGPLSSYNEQFF. The CDR3 coding sequence is TGCGCCAGCAGCCTAGCGGGGGGCCCCTTAAGCTCCTACAATGAGCAGTTCTTC. This sequence joins TRBV5-1 and TRBJ2-1; 11 bases map to TRBD2. The J segment lost 0 bases and the V segment lost 4 bases, leaving 9 bases of the junction unmatched. Germline V gives CDR1 SGHRS, CDR2 YFSETQ. This CDR3 has 18 amino acids. Full variable domain (outside the CDR3, taken from reference TRBV5-1 and TRBJ2-1): KAGVTQTPRYLIKTRGQQVTLSCSPISGHRSVSWYQQTPGQGLQFLFEYFSETQRNKGNFPGRFSGRQFSNSRSEMNVSTLELGDSALYLCASSLAGGPLSSYNEQFFGPGTRLTVL.